The 10 T cell receptor beta chains below come from one sample, sequenced in a study of Ad26.COV2.S vaccination and SARS-CoV-2 variants. This table comes from immunoSEQ multiplex PCR, and its TCRdb copy is limited to in-frame clones, with some not included. The table has about 180,000 clones, around nine tenths seen once. This specimen consisted of peripheral blood, obtained after recovery from COVID-19. All receptors come from a human donor who had recovered from COVID-19.

J is TRBJ1-5 and V is TRBV6-5; 9 bases are shared with TRBD1. The ends lost 5 bases at V and 7 bases at J; junction bases unmatched: 9. CDR3 size: 15 residues. Germline V gene lookup returns CDR1 MNHEY and CDR2 SVGAGI. The chain's CDR3 is CASSRTGVIGQPQHF. The CDR3 coding sequence is TGTGCCAGCAGTCGGACAGGGGTGATTGGGCAGCCCCAGCATTTT.

The V gene is TRBV5-1, the J gene TRBJ2-7; perhaps D is TRBD1 or TRBD2 (7 bases each). The CDR3 covers 14 residues. CDR1 SGHRS and CDR2 YFSETQ come from the germline V gene. Trimming pared 3 bases from V and 6 bases from J, leaving 16 bases between. CDR3 sequence reads: CASSSRGGGIEQYF. For the CDR3, the DNA is TGCGCCAGCAGCTCCCGGGGAGGGGGCATCGAGCAGTACTTC.

The chain links TRBV3-1 (or the pseudogene TRBV3-2) to TRBJ1-3, with D hard to call. Germline CDR1 and CDR2: LGHDT and YNNKEL (reference sequence). V was clipped by 4 bases and J by 5 bases, with 6 bases between them. The length of the CDR3 is 12 residues. CDR3 protein: CASSPSRNTIYF. Here the CDR3 DNA reads TGTGCCAGCAGCCCCTCAAGAAACACCATATATTTT.

CDR3 loop: CATSHRTGPYEQYF. CDR3 DNA sequence: TGTGCCACCAGCCACCGGACGGGGCCCTACGAGCAGTACTTC. The chain employs TRBV15 and TRBJ2-7, with D perhaps TRBD1 or TRBD2 (5 bases each). The CDR3 loop spans 14 amino acids. Germline CDR1 LNHNV, CDR2 YYDKDF (reference sequence). Between the trimmed V and J ends, which lost 5 bases and 2 bases, there was a span of 13 bases.

The genes are TRBV19 and TRBJ2-2; 8 nucleotides agree with TRBD1. The CDR3 length is 16 residues. Germline assignment: CDR1 LNHDA and CDR2 SQIVND (reference sequence). The trim removed 6 bases at V and 5 bases at J, leaving 11 bases unmatched. The chain's CDR3 is CASSSRRGLGTGELFF. In DNA, the CDR3 is TGTGCCAGTAGCTCCCGCAGGGGGCTGGGGACCGGGGAGCTGTTTTTT.

The CDR3, as DNA: TGTGCCATTAAAGTGGGAGATACGCAGTATTTT. It specifies CAIKVGDTQYF. The gene calls are TRBV24-1 and TRBJ2-3; unclear D gene. Per germline, CDR1 KGHDR and CDR2 SFDVKD. The CDR3 spans 11 residues. V lost 11 bases to trimming and J lost 5 bases, with 10 bases between them.

The rearrangement links TRBV4-2 to TRBJ2-1, with a tentative D call TRBD1 (7 bases). This CDR3 is built from 18 residues. Germline CDR1 LGHNA, CDR2 YNFKEQ. Trimming removed 4 bases from V and 6 bases from J, with 25 bases in between. This CDR3 is CASSPYTSTGRSRNEQFF. CDR3 DNA sequence: TGTGCCAGCAGCCCCTATACCTCGACAGGGAGGTCCCGCAATGAGCAGTTCTTC.

The chain is built from TRBV20-1 and TRBJ1-1; D is uncertain. CDR1 and CDR2 (germline): DFQATT, SNEGSKA (reference sequence). CDR3 length equals 9 residues. CDR3 region: CSLPGEAFF. DNA of the CDR3: TGCAGCCTCCCGGGGGAAGCTTTCTTT.

The rearrangement uses TRBV6-5 and TRBJ1-5; the D is unclear. The CDR3 has 15 residues. Trimming shortened V by 5 bases and J by 4 bases, and 15 bases separated the two germline ends. Germline CDR1 reads MNHEY; CDR2 reads SVGAGI. CDR3 protein: CASSQTALGNQPQHF. The CDR3, as DNA: TGTGCCAGCAGTCAGACTGCACTGGGTAATCAGCCCCAGCATTTT.

The chain combines TRBV6-5 with TRBJ1-1, with 9 bases lining up with TRBD1. The length of the CDR3 is 15 residues. V was clipped by 8 bases and J by 10 bases; unmatched bases: 17. Germline CDR1 reads MNHEY; CDR2 reads SVGAGI. The CDR3 is CASETGQGYFAGAFF. CDR3 in DNA: TGTGCCAGCGAGACGGGACAGGGCTATTTTGCTGGAGCTTTCTTT.